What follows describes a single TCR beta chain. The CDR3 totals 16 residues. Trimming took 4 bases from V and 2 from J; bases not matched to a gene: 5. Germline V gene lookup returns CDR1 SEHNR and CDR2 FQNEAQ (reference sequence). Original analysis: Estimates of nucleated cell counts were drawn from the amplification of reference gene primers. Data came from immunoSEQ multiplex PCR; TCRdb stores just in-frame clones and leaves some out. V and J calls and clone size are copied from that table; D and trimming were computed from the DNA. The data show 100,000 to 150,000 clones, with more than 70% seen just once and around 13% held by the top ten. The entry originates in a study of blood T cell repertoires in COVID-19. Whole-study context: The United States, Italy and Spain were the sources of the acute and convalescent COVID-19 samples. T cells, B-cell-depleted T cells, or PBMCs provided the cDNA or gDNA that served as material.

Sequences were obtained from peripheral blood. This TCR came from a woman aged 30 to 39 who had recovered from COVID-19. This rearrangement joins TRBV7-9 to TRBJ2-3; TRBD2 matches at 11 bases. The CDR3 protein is CASSSPLAGATDTQYF. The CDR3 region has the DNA TGTGCCAGCAGCTCCCCACTAGCGGGGGCCACAGATACGCAGTATTTT.